This is a list of T cell receptor beta chains from one sample in a study of blood T cell dynamics during melanoma immunotherapy. Method: immunoSEQ multiplex PCR; TCRdb's copy keeps in-frame clones and lacks some. The table lists around 10,000 clones, around four fifths of them singletons, with under 20% in the top ten. The sample in question was blood, obtained from a patient treated with checkpoint blockade. The receptors derive from a human donor with melanoma. Both conserved end residues are part of each CDR3. The D gene is left open where the match is weak. Clone size, where shown, is once, few, many, or a class for clones that have expanded.

D	size	V	J	CDR3	DNA
.	.	TRBV7-2	TRBJ1-2	CASSPQGDYGYTF	TGTGCCAGCAGCCCCCAGGGAGACTATGGCTACACCTTC
TRBD2	.	TRBV7-2	TRBJ2-1	CASSSGLARLTPTGEQFF	TGTGCCAGCAGCTCAGGACTAGCGAGATTAACCCCTACAGGTGAGCAGTTCTTC
TRBD2	.	TRBV28	TRBJ2-1	CASSPTSGIGNEQFF	TGTGCCAGCAGCCCGACTAGCGGGATAGGTAATGAGCAGTTCTTC
.	.	TRBV5-1	TRBJ1-4	CASREGATNEKLFF	TGCGCCAGTCGCGAGGGGGCAACTAATGAAAAACTGTTTTTT
.	once	TRBV6-5	TRBJ1-2	CASSYHRDGGYTF	TGTGCCAGCAGTTACCACAGGGATGGAGGCTACACCTTC
.	few	TRBV7-3	TRBJ1-5	CASSRGPNQPQHF	TGTGCCAGCAGCCGGGGACCCAATCAGCCCCAGCATTTT
.	.	TRBV7-2	TRBJ2-7	CASSPLSYEQYF	TGTGCCAGCAGCCCCCTCTCCTACGAGCAGTACTTC
.	.	TRBV19	TRBJ2-2	CASSIILATGELFF	TGTGCCAGTAGTATCATCCTAGCCACCGGGGAGCTGTTTTTT
.	.	TRBV30	TRBJ2-1	CAWSVGRGGHEQFF	TGTGCCTGGAGTGTGGGCAGGGGAGGCCATGAGCAGTTCTTC
.	.	TRBV5-5	TRBJ1-2	CASSLQGLQYGYTF	TGTGCCAGCAGCTTACAGGGTTTACAATATGGCTACACCTTC
.	.	TRBV6-1	TRBJ2-1	CASSVLGSSYNEQFF	TGTGCCAGCAGTGTACTTGGAAGCTCCTACAATGAGCAGTTCTTC
TRBD2	.	TRBV5-1	TRBJ2-1	CASSWAGLAGVYNEQFF	TGCGCCAGCAGCTGGGCAGGACTAGCGGGCGTGTACAATGAGCAGTTCTTC
TRBD1	.	TRBV6-5	TRBJ1-4	CASREGQGLKLFF	TGTGCCAGCAGAGAAGGACAGGGGTTAAAACTGTTTTTT
.	.	TRBV11-1	TRBJ2-5	CASSLILSGQETQYF	TGTGCCAGCAGCTTAATATTAAGTGGCCAAGAGACCCAGTACTTC